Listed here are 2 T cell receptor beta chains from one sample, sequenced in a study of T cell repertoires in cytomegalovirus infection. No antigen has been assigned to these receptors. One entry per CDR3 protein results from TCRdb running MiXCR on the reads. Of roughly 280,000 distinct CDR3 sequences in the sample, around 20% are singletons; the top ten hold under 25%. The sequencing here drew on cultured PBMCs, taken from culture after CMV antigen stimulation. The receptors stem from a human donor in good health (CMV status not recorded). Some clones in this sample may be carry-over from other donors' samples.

CDR3: CASSSSLSDSGNNEQFF. DNA for the CDR3: TGTGCCAGCAGTTCCTCCTTATCGGATAGCGGGAACAATGAGCAGTTCTTC. The rearrangement links TRBV12-3 or TRBV12-4 to TRBJ2-1; 8 bases match TRBD2. The CDR3 totals 17 residues. V was clipped by 4 bases and J by 5 bases; unmatched bases: 13.

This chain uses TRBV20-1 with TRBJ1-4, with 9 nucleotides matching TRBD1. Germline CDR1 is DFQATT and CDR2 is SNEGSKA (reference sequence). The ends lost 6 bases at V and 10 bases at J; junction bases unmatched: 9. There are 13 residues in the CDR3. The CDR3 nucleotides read TGCAGTGCCAATGGACAGGGGTACGGAAAACTGTTTTTT. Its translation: CSANGQGYGKLFF.